This passage covers 27 T cell receptor beta chains from one sample sequenced in a study of T cells after posttransplantation cyclophosphamide. Cells defined as naive were viable CD3+CD4+ or CD3+CD8+ and CCR7+CD45RA+CD45RO-CD95-CD27+CD28+. This table comes from immunoSEQ multiplex PCR, and its TCRdb copy is limited to in-frame clones, with some not included. The sample has about 32,000 clones; roughly nine tenths are singletons. Sequencing used naive CD4+ T cells sorted from blood. The receptors come from a man aged 30-40 years in good health and a related stem cell transplant donor.

The CDR3 loop is CASSSGPGNTQYF. DNA of the CDR3: TGTGCCAGCTCCTCAGGGCCTGGGAATACGCAGTATTTT. This chain connects TRBV25-1 to TRBJ2-3, with D possibly matching TRBD1 (5 bases). V was trimmed by 8 bases and J by 7 bases, leaving 16 bases between them. Germline V lookup: CDR1 MGHDK, CDR2 SYGVNS. The length of the CDR3 is 13 residues.

The table lists this clone with a few counts. CDR3 sequence: CASRMAGKNTEAFF. DNA of the CDR3: TGTGCCAGCAGGATGGCGGGGAAGAACACTGAAGCTTTCTTT. The chain couples TRBV6-1 to TRBJ1-1; D unclear. The V gene's germline CDR1 is MNHNS and CDR2 SASEGT. Trimming pared 6 bases from V and 1 base from J, leaving 12 bases between. This CDR3 spans 14 amino acids.

This sequence joins TRBV25-1 and TRBJ1-6, with 9 bases that match TRBD1. Germline CDR1 reads MGHDK; CDR2 reads SYGVNS. After removal of 3 bases from V and 7 bases from J, the junction contained 4 bases not matched to a gene. The CDR3 covers 15 residues. CDR3 region: CASSDSGQGNSPLHF. The CDR3 DNA follows: TGTGCCAGCAGTGATTCGGGACAGGGAAATTCACCCCTCCACTTT. Variable domain in full (rest from reference TRBV25-1 and TRBJ1-6): EADIYQTPRYLVIGTGKKITLECSQTMGHDKMYWYQQDPGMELHLIHYSYGVNSTEKGDLSSESTVSRIRTEHFPLTLESARPSHTSQYLCASSDSGQGNSPLHFGNGTRLTVT.

Comments on this clone: Other DNA sequences in the sample encode the same CDR3. The chain uses TRBV6-6 and TRBJ1-5, with 10 bases matching TRBD1. Germline V lookup: CDR1 MNHNY, CDR2 SVGAGI (reference sequence). The length of the CDR3 is 16 residues. V shed 10 bases and J 5 bases; nucleotides not matched to a gene: 14. CDR3 coding DNA: TGTGCCACAAAACCAGCGACAGGGGGCTTCGATCAGCCCCAGCATTTT. It specifies CATKPATGGFDQPQHF.

The gene calls are TRBV6-6 and TRBJ1-1, with 8 bases aligning to TRBD1. The germline V gene has CDR1 MNHNY and CDR2 SVGAGI (reference sequence). J gave up 4 bases and V 6 bases, and 7 bases lay outside the gene matches. This CDR3 has 14 amino acids. CDR3: CASRSGGSFTEAFF. CDR3 coding DNA: TGTGCCAGCAGATCAGGGGGCTCATTCACTGAAGCTTTCTTT.

This rearrangement joins TRBV5-1 to TRBJ1-4, with a possible D match to TRBD1 (5 bases). Trimming took off 5 bases at V and 5 bases at J, with 16 bases between the two ends. CDR1 and CDR2 from the germline V gene are SGHRS and YFSETQ. The CDR3 runs to 15 residues. This CDR3 reads CASSTAGTLNEKLFF. The CDR3 nucleotides are TGCGCCAGCAGTACCGCCGGGACTTTAAATGAAAAACTGTTTTTT.

CDR3 residues: CASSIDLTANYGYTF. The CDR3 nucleotides read TGTGCCAGTAGTATAGACCTGACAGCTAACTATGGCTACACCTTC. The V gene is TRBV19, the J gene TRBJ1-2; tentatively, D is TRBD1 (5 bases). V lost 0 bases and J lost 0, with 8 bases in between. The CDR3 totals 15 residues. Germline CDR1 and CDR2: LNHDA and SQIVND (reference sequence). Combining the CDR3 with reference TRBV19 and TRBJ1-2 gives the whole variable domain DGGITQSPKYLFRKEGQNVTLSCEQNLNHDAMYWYRQDPGQGLRLIYYSQIVNDFQKGDIAEGYSVSREKKESFPLTVTSAQKNPTAFYLCASSIDLTANYGYTFGSGTRLTVV.

The chain couples TRBV2 to TRBJ1-3; D possibly corresponds to TRBD1 (6 bases). Germline-derived CDR1 and CDR2 are SNHLY and FYNNEI. The CDR3 is 13 residues long. Trimming took off 8 bases at V and 5 bases at J, with 13 bases between the two ends. Here the CDR3 reads CASRQDLRNTIYF. CDR3 in DNA: TGTGCCAGCCGACAGGATTTGAGAAACACCATATATTTT.

V and J are TRBV5-1 and TRBJ2-5; 9 bases are a match to TRBD1. Germline CDR1 is SGHRS and CDR2 is YFSETQ. V lost 4 bases and J lost 5; bases outside the gene matches: 6. The CDR3 length is 14 residues. The CDR3 nucleotides read TGCGCCAGCAGCCCGGACAGGGGAATGGAGACCCAGTACTTC. It specifies CASSPDRGMETQYF.

This clone was observed a single time. The chain carries TRBV6-5 and TRBJ1-5; D gene unclear. Trimming stripped 4 bases from V and 0 bases from J, with 10 bases between. The CDR3 sequence is 15 residues long. Germline values: CDR1 MNHEY, CDR2 SVGAGI. The DNA of the CDR3 is TGTGCCAGCAGTTTAAAAGGAGATAGCAATCAGCCCCAGCATTTT. The encoded protein is CASSLKGDSNQPQHF.

The V and J genes are TRBV18 and TRBJ1-5; 8 nucleotides agree with TRBD1. Per germline, CDR1 KGHSH and CDR2 LQKENI. This CDR3 spans 16 amino acids. V lost 3 bases and J lost 3; bases outside the gene matches: 7. DNA for the CDR3: TGTGCCAGCTCACCTTCAGGGGGCCGGACCAATCAGCCCCAGCATTTT. The encoded protein is CASSPSGGRTNQPQHF.

This clone was seen once. The chain joins TRBV6-6 to TRBJ1-2; tentative D call: TRBD1 (6 bases). This CDR3 spans 13 amino acids. Trimming took off 10 bases at V and 7 bases at J, with 19 bases between the two ends. CDR1 is MNHNY, CDR2 SVGAGI, per germline (reference sequence). The CDR3 coding sequence is TGTGCCATCTCGGACAGAGATTGGTCTGGCTACACCTTC. Protein product: CAISDRDWSGYTF.

The CDR3 here is CASRSRTERQETQYF. The CDR3, as DNA: TGTGCCAGCAGAAGCCGGACAGAAAGGCAAGAGACCCAGTACTTC. The chain has TRBV11-2 and TRBJ2-5; maybe TRBD1 (6 bases). This CDR3 is 15 amino acids long. The germline gives CDR1 SGHAT, CDR2 FQNNGV. V was shortened by 6 bases and J by 2 bases, with 16 bases between the two germline ends.

CDR3 loop: CASSSGTGLYEQYF. CDR3 sequence (DNA): TGTGCCAGCAGCTCCGGGACAGGACTTTACGAGCAGTACTTC. The chain couples TRBV13 to TRBJ2-7, with 8 bases fitting TRBD1. Germline V lookup: CDR1 PRHDT, CDR2 FYEKMQ (reference sequence). The CDR3 totals 14 residues. V lost 4 bases to trimming and J lost 4 bases; unmatched junction nucleotides: 6.

CDR3 sequence (DNA): TGTGCCAGCAGTTCCTTACTAGCGGGGGGGGGAAATGAGCAGTTCTTC. It translates to CASSSLLAGGGNEQFF. The V call is TRBV27, the J call TRBJ2-1, with 13 positions matching TRBD2. Germline-derived CDR1 and CDR2 are MNHEY and SMNVEV (reference sequence). With V trimmed by 4 bases and J by 7 bases, 7 bases remained unmatched. CDR3 length: 16 amino acids.

The chain is built from TRBV7-2 and TRBJ2-3, with D tentatively TRBD1 (6 bases). CDR1 and CDR2 (germline): SGHTA, FQGNSA. There are 13 residues in the CDR3. Trimming took off 5 bases at V and 5 bases at J, with 11 bases between the two ends. In nucleotides, the CDR3 is TGTGCCAGCAGCGTGGTAGGGGGAGATACGCAGTATTTT. Its protein is CASSVVGGDTQYF.

This rearrangement joins TRBV21-1 to TRBJ1-5; whether TRBD1, the table's D call, matches the DNA was not checked. TRBV21-1 is flagged as a pseudogene. This CDR3 contains 16 residues. CDR3 nucleotides: TGTGCCAGCAGCGCCCGGACAGGGGAAAGCAATCAGCCCCAGCATTTT. Encoded protein: CASSARTGESNQPQHF.

The V gene is TRBV4-2, the J gene TRBJ1-6; D is possibly TRBD1 (5 bases). There are 13 residues in the CDR3. V was cut by 0 bases and J by 10 bases, with 7 bases left in between. Germline CDR1 LGHNA, CDR2 YNFKEQ. The CDR3 DNA sequence: TGTGCCAGCAGCCAAGACAGGGCATCACCCCTCCACTTT. It codes for CASSQDRASPLHF.

The CDR3 DNA reads TGTGCCAGCAGCTTGGGAGACAGGGAGAATGAAAAACTGTTTTTT. It yields the protein CASSLGDRENEKLFF. This rearrangement joins TRBV7-9 to TRBJ1-4; 7 nucleotides agree with TRBD1. The ends lost 3 bases at V and 5 bases at J; junction bases unmatched: 6. Germline assignment: CDR1 SEHNR and CDR2 FQNEAQ (reference sequence). The CDR3 consists of 15 residues.

The J gene is TRBJ1-5, the V gene TRBV19; 7 bases match TRBD1. The CDR3 extends over 12 amino acids. Germline trimming cut 8 bases from V and 2 bases from J; bases unmatched to any gene: 0. Germline V CDR1 and CDR2: LNHDA, SQIVND (reference sequence). The CDR3 nucleotides are TGTGCCAGTGGACAGGGCAATCAGCCCCAGCATTTT. It translates to CASGQGNQPQHF.

The chain links TRBV2 to TRBJ1-4; 10 nucleotides line up with TRBD1. The J segment lost 8 bases and the V segment lost 6 bases, leaving 9 bases of the junction unmatched. Germline V lookup: CDR1 SNHLY, CDR2 FYNNEI. The CDR3 totals 15 residues. The CDR3 DNA sequence: TGTGCCAGCAGGGCTACCGGGACAGGGGTAGAAAAACTGTTTTTT. Translating gives CASRATGTGVEKLFF.

This clone appeared a single time. The gene calls are TRBV9 and TRBJ1-2, with D perhaps matching TRBD1 (6 bases). V was shortened by 2 bases and J by 3 bases, with 8 bases between the two germline ends. The CDR3 runs to 13 residues. Germline CDR1 reads SGDLS; CDR2 reads YYNGEE. CDR3 sequence reads: CASSVDSDYGYTF. The CDR3 DNA is TGTGCCAGCAGCGTGGACAGCGACTATGGCTACACCTTC.

The rearrangement joins TRBV5-6 to TRBJ2-3; a possible D gene is TRBD1 (6 bases). Germline values: CDR1 SGHDT, CDR2 YYEEEE. The V end was cut by 5 bases, the J end by 0 bases, with 10 bases between. This CDR3 comprises 14 residues. Here the CDR3 DNA reads TGTGCCAGCAGAGGGACAACAAGCACAGATACGCAGTATTTT. Its protein is CASRGTTSTDTQYF.

The chain uses TRBV28 and TRBJ2-4; TRBD1 matches at 11 bases. Germline CDR1 reads MDHEN; CDR2 reads SYDVKM. This CDR3 region has 16 residues. V lost 4 bases and J lost 6; bases outside the gene matches: 8. The CDR3 DNA is TGTGCCAGCAGTTCCTTGGACAGGGGGCACTTAAACATTCAGTACTTC. As protein: CASSSLDRGHLNIQYF.

The J gene is TRBJ1-2, the V gene TRBV19; 8 bases match TRBD1. Germline CDR1 LNHDA, CDR2 SQIVND (reference sequence). The CDR3 has 12 residues. After removal of 3 bases from V and 8 bases from J, the junction contained 2 bases not matched to a gene. The CDR3 DNA follows: TGTGCCAGTAGTATGGACAGGGAGGGCTACACCTTC. Residues: CASSMDREGYTF.

The chain is built from TRBV28 and TRBJ2-7; TRBD1 might be the D (6 bases). This CDR3 is 11 amino acids long. Germline assignment: CDR1 MDHEN and CDR2 SYDVKM. V lost 5 bases to trimming and J lost 9 bases, with 11 bases between them. The CDR3 reads CASSIQGGQYF. DNA of the CDR3: TGTGCCAGCAGTATACAGGGTGGGCAGTACTTC.

J is TRBJ2-2 and V is TRBV5-1, with 10 bases lining up with TRBD2. V lost 4 bases and J lost 4; bases outside the gene matches: 4. Germline-derived CDR1 and CDR2 are SGHRS and YFSETQ. There are 15 residues in the CDR3. The CDR3 is CASSAIAGGTGELFF. DNA for the CDR3: TGCGCCAGCAGCGCTATAGCGGGGGGCACCGGGGAGCTGTTTTTT.